Each of the 3 T cell receptor beta chains below was sequenced from the same sample in a study of regulatory T cells in long-lasting Graves disease. The time point: newly diagnosed GD, antithyroid drugs for less than 3 months. There was RNA extracted from PBMCs, and the TCR library was made from it. Arm-PCR of CDR3 regions and iRepertoire HTBI primers were used to build TCR beta libraries. In TCRdb, the multiplex PCR reads were re-called with MiXCR into one record per CDR3 protein. The table shows roughly 610,000 distinct CDR3 sequences, with approximately 15% occurring only once. These data also featured in a second study, about T cells in Graves' hyperthyroidism and ophthalmopathy.

The specimen was peripheral blood mononuclear cells (PBMCs), collected at new diagnosis, from a patient treated with antithyroid drugs. The source is a woman aged 25 to 45 with Graves disease.

This clonotype was recorded many times. The rearrangement joins TRBV4-1 to TRBJ2-7, with 8 positions matching TRBD1. This CDR3 is built from 14 residues. Germline V gives CDR1 MGHRA, CDR2 YSYEKL. V lost 1 base, J lost 2 bases, and 1 base stayed unmatched. The CDR3 spells CASSQGTGTYEQYF. Written as DNA, the CDR3 is TGCGCCAGCAGCCAAGGGACAGGGACCTACGAGCAGTACTTC.

This clonotype has only a few counts. The rearrangement links TRBV20-1 to TRBJ2-5, with D maybe TRBD1 (5 bases). The germline V gene has CDR1 DFQATT and CDR2 SNEGSKA (reference sequence). This CDR3 contains 14 residues. The ends were cut back, 0 bases at V and 5 bases at J, with 13 bases in the middle. CDR3 sequence (DNA): TGCAGTGCTAGAGAGTTAAAGGGGCGGGAGACCCAGTACTTC. This encodes CSARELKGRETQYF.

This clonotype was detected ten times or more. The V and J genes are TRBV28 and TRBJ2-3; 7 nucleotides line up with TRBD1. Per germline, CDR1 MDHEN and CDR2 SYDVKM. The CDR3 is 11 amino acids. The chain's CDR3 is CATDRADTQYF. The CDR3 nucleotides are TGTGCGACCGACAGGGCAGATACGCAGTATTTT. Full variable domain (rest looked up from reference TRBV28 and TRBJ2-3): DVKVTQSSRYLVKRTGEKVFLECVQDMDHENMFWYRQDPGLGLRLIYFSYDVKMKEKGDIPEGYSVSREKKERFSLILESASTNQTSMYLCATDRADTQYFGPGTRLTVL.